These 17 T cell receptor beta chains share one sample of origin, sequenced in a study of cytomegalovirus exposure and HLA in healthy donors. The PCR contained 60 Vbeta and 13 Jbeta primers. Sequencing used immunoSEQ multiplex PCR; TCRdb keeps in-frame clones, though not all of them. The sample shows more than 95,000 clones, around 72% of them seen only once. The source material was PBMCs. The receptor set was obtained from a woman aged 45-65 years in good health and CMV-seropositive.

This chain joins TRBV7-8 and TRBJ1-5; D gene unclear. Trimming shortened V by 4 bases and J by 3 bases, and 13 bases separated the two germline ends. The CDR3 has 15 amino acids. CDR1 and CDR2 (germline): SGHVS, FQNEAQ. The chain's CDR3 is CASSSHGGNNQPQHF. CDR3 nucleotide sequence: TGTGCCAGCAGCTCCCACGGAGGGAACAATCAGCCCCAGCATTTT.

The genes are TRBV2 and TRBJ1-1; D is perhaps TRBD1 (5 bases). Trimming took off 8 bases at V and 3 bases at J, with 13 bases between the two ends. The CDR3 length is 13 residues. Per the germline V gene, CDR1 is SNHLY and CDR2 is FYNNEI. CDR3: CASEGAPHTEAFF. CDR3 nucleotides: TGTGCCAGCGAAGGGGCACCCCACACTGAAGCTTTCTTT. Looking up the rest from reference TRBV2 and TRBJ1-1 gives the full variable domain: EPEVTQTPSHQVTQMGQEVILRCVPISNHLYFYWYRQILGQKVEFLVSFYNNEISEKSEIFDDQFSVERPDGSNFTLKIRSTKLEDSAMYFCASEGAPHTEAFFGQGTRLTVV.

The chain employs TRBV27 and TRBJ2-4, with D tentatively TRBD1 (5 bases). CDR1 MNHEY and CDR2 SMNVEV come from the germline V gene (reference sequence). Trimming took 0 bases from V and 8 from J, leaving 11 bases between them. The CDR3 contains 14 residues. The CDR3 region has the DNA TGTGCCAGCAGTTTATCGGCAGGGTGGTACATTCAGTACTTC. Translated, it gives CASSLSAGWYIQYF.

The V call is TRBV7-9, the J call TRBJ1-2, with D perhaps TRBD1 (5 bases). Germline V gene lookup returns CDR1 SEHNR and CDR2 FQNEAQ (reference sequence). The CDR3 sequence is 12 residues long. The V gene lost 2 bases and the J gene lost 7 bases, with 8 bases spanning the gap. The CDR3 loop is CASSLYGGGYTF. The CDR3 DNA reads TGTGCCAGCAGCTTATACGGGGGTGGCTACACCTTC.

The genes are TRBV29-1 and TRBJ1-2; 8 nucleotides match TRBD1. Germline CDR1 reads SQVTM; CDR2 reads ANQGSEA. J gave up 0 bases and V 3 bases, and 9 bases lay outside the gene matches. The CDR3 consists of 16 residues. As DNA, the CDR3 is TGCAGCGTTGAGGGGGGGACAGGACGAGCTAACTATGGCTACACCTTC. It specifies CSVEGGTGRANYGYTF.

This clone was counted only a few times. One junction end disagrees with the germline gene, perhaps due to a read error. The chain links TRBV7-9 to TRBJ2-1; D gene uncertain. This CDR3 is built from 11 residues. Germline V gene sequence: CDR1 SEHNR, CDR2 FQNEAQ (reference sequence). DNA of the CDR3: TGTTCCAGCAGCCTTCGTAATGAGCAGTTCTTC. Its translation: CSSSLRNEQFF.

This chain connects TRBV5-1 to TRBJ2-3; possibly TRBD2 for D (6 bases). The CDR3 extends over 13 amino acids. The V gene's germline CDR1 is SGHRS and CDR2 YFSETQ. Trimming stripped 4 bases from V and 1 base from J, with 7 bases between. In nucleotides, the CDR3 is TGCGCCAGCAGCCCGGGAGGCACAGATACGCAGTATTTT. This encodes CASSPGGTDTQYF.

This clone has just a few counts. The rearrangement links TRBV27 to TRBJ1-5; a weak D match, TRBD1 (6 bases). The CDR3 has 13 amino acids. Trimming took off 5 bases at V and 4 bases at J, with 9 bases between the two ends. The germline V gene has CDR1 MNHEY and CDR2 SMNVEV (reference sequence). The CDR3 spells CASSNTGNQPQHF. CDR3 coding DNA: TGTGCCAGCAGTAATACAGGGAATCAGCCCCAGCATTTT.

The gene calls are TRBV4-1 and TRBJ2-7; 9 bases agree with TRBD1. CDR1 and CDR2 (germline): MGHRA, YSYEKL. This CDR3 spans 12 amino acids. V lost 3 bases and J lost 11; bases outside the gene matches: 5. CDR3 sequence (DNA): TGCGCCAGCAGCCAGGGGACAGGGAAGGAGTACTTC. Translation: CASSQGTGKEYF.

This clone was found once. The V and J genes are TRBV25-1 and TRBJ2-1; TRBD2 matches 11 bases. This CDR3 has 14 residues. CDR1 is MGHDK and CDR2 is SYGVNS in the germline V gene. V lost 9 bases, J lost 3 bases, and 4 bases stayed unmatched. The CDR3 DNA follows: TGTGCCAGTAGGACTAGCGGGTTCTACAATGAGCAGTTCTTC. Protein sequence: CASRTSGFYNEQFF.

The V call is TRBV29-1, the J call TRBJ1-1, with 11 positions matching TRBD1. In germline, CDR1 is SQVTM, CDR2 ANQGSEA. CDR3 length equals 15 residues. Trimming cost V 4 bases and J 3 bases; bases outside gene matches: 7. The CDR3 spells CSVVDRGRGDTEAFF. Here the CDR3 DNA reads TGCAGCGTTGTGGACAGGGGGCGGGGGGACACTGAAGCTTTCTTT.

This chain connects TRBV7-8 to TRBJ2-7, with 9 bases aligning to TRBD2. The CDR3 spans 16 residues. With V trimmed by 0 bases and J by 4 bases, 7 bases remained unmatched. Germline V CDR1 and CDR2: SGHVS, FQNEAQ. CDR3 sequence reads: CASSLAPSSGKYEQYF. The CDR3 DNA follows: TGTGCCAGCAGCTTAGCACCGTCTAGCGGGAAGTACGAGCAGTACTTC.

The chain uses TRBV27 and TRBJ2-7; 9 nucleotides line up with TRBD1. The CDR3 has 13 residues. The V gene's germline CDR1 is MNHEY and CDR2 SMNVEV (reference sequence). The ends lost 8 bases at V and 6 bases at J; junction bases unmatched: 8. The CDR3: CASQIQTGGEQYF. CDR3 in DNA: TGTGCCAGCCAGATTCAGACAGGGGGCGAGCAGTACTTC.

This chain uses TRBV7-3 with TRBJ2-1; TRBD1 agrees at 9 bases. Germline CDR1 is SGHTA and CDR2 is FQGTGA. The CDR3 runs to 15 residues. Trimming at V came to 5 bases and at J to 4 bases, leaving 6 bases not matched to a gene. The CDR3 spells CASSVQGAFYNEQFF. The DNA for the CDR3 is TGTGCCAGCAGCGTACAGGGGGCGTTTTACAATGAGCAGTTCTTC.

This clone was seen more than once but under ten times. The V and J genes are TRBV4-3 and TRBJ1-2; D is possibly TRBD1 (5 bases). Germline CDR1 and CDR2: LGHNA and YSLEER. The CDR3 has 15 residues. Trimming pared 0 bases from V and 7 bases from J, leaving 15 bases between. DNA for the CDR3: TGCGCCAGCAGCCAAGAAATTAGGGGTGTTGGTGGCTACACCTTC. This gives the protein CASSQEIRGVGGYTF.

The chain links TRBV4-2 to TRBJ1-2, with TRBD1 identical over 7 bases. CDR3 length: 13 amino acids. Germline V lookup: CDR1 LGHNA, CDR2 YNFKEQ. The ends lost 3 bases at V and 7 bases at J; junction bases unmatched: 5. CDR3 in amino acids: CASSHSTGAGYTF. CDR3 nucleotides: TGTGCCAGCAGCCACTCAACAGGGGCTGGCTACACCTTC.

In this sample, this clone turned up once. V and J are TRBV6-6 and TRBJ1-1, with D perhaps matching TRBD1 (5 bases). Germline V CDR1 and CDR2: MNHNY, SVGAGI (reference sequence). The CDR3 totals 15 residues. V was cut by 11 bases and J by 3 bases, with 22 bases left in between. The CDR3 sequence: CAGSSRGREDTEAFF. For the CDR3, the DNA is TGTGCCGGTTCCTCAAGAGGCAGGGAGGACACTGAAGCTTTCTTT.